Listed below are T cell receptor beta chains from one sample, sequenced in a study of blood T cells in healthy people across ages. TCRdb fed the 5' RACE reads into MiXCR, producing one record per CDR3 protein. Among over a million distinct CDR3 sequences listed, approximately 59% were seen once. Sequencing was done on a sample of blood. These receptors were taken from a young man in good health. CDR3s include the opening cysteine and the closing phenylalanine or tryptophan. Fields, in order: J gene, V gene, clone size, CDR3 protein. Part of the rows lack a size; the others show once, few, many or a class for expanded clones.

TRBJ2-7,TRBV4-2,few,CASSQDPAGGGYEQYF
TRBJ1-2,TRBV10-3,.,CAISEDRQNYGYTF
TRBJ1-2,TRBV10-3,.,CASGVSHNYGYTF
TRBJ2-1,TRBV29-1,.,CSVEAGGLTSSYNEQFF
TRBJ2-6,TRBV6-5,.,CASSYSGFAGANVLTF
TRBJ2-7,TRBV4-3,.,CASSQESRQGGFSYEQYF
TRBJ1-1,TRBV5-1,.,CASSSAGPNTEAFF
.,TRBV6-2/TRBV6-3,few,CASSYSMREVNEQYF
TRBJ1-2,TRBV20-1,many,CSASSRFNYGYTF
TRBJ1-1,TRBV15,once,CATSSSKGLWMNTEAFF
TRBJ1-2,TRBV6-1,few,CAKQSGGYTF
TRBJ2-7,TRBV28,.,CASKLTGPGGYEQYF
TRBJ1-3,TRBV12-3/TRBV12-4,.,CASKKQGSGNTIYF
TRBJ1-1,TRBV30,once,CAWIKLGDPGTEAFF
TRBJ1-2,TRBV12-3/TRBV12-4,.,CASRISSLIGYTF
TRBJ2-3,TRBV11-2,.,CASSSLLEAQYF
TRBJ2-1,TRBV5-1,.,CASSFNMENNEQFF
TRBJ1-5,TRBV5-5,.,CASSLWGGGQPQHF
TRBJ1-5,TRBV12-3/TRBV12-4,.,CASSFWGDNQPQHF
TRBJ2-7,TRBV3-1,few,CASSRALFYEQYF
TRBJ2-1,TRBV20-1,few,CSGSLPASYNEQFF
TRBJ2-7,TRBV4-3,few,CASSQEGTSGSNYEQYF
TRBJ1-4,TRBV10-3,.,CAISGQRGEKLFF
TRBJ1-1,TRBV29-1,.,CSVVVEGGPGAFF
TRBJ2-1,TRBV14,many,CASSQTSGSYNEQFF
TRBJ1-2,TRBV4-2,.,CASSQELNYGYTF
TRBJ2-4,TRBV3-1,few,CASSQGRELGNIQYF
TRBJ2-3,TRBV20-1,once,CSARMLAGGIDTQYF
TRBJ1-2,TRBV21-1,.,CASSNRALRGYTF
TRBJ2-5,TRBV20-1,.,CSARVGGTQYF
TRBJ2-1,TRBV2,.,CASTLGDGTYNEQFF
TRBJ1-2,TRBV13,few,CASSLEASTATSYYGYTF
TRBJ2-1,TRBV5-1,few,CASTGGTANTNEQFF
TRBJ2-7,TRBV20-1,.,CSAKLVGEQYF
TRBJ1-5,TRBV27,.,CASSFLGQGDQPQHF
TRBJ1-1,TRBV4-1,.,CASSLTHGGPMPGTEAFF
TRBJ2-1,TRBV24-1,.,CATSDSDGSSYNEQFF
TRBJ2-4,TRBV11-2,.,CASSLRRDRAKNIQYF
TRBJ2-2,TRBV20-1,.,CSARGTLLNTGELFF
TRBJ1-5,TRBV27,.,CASSSVGWGQPQHF
TRBJ1-1,TRBV20-1,.,CSASRGLGTEAFF
TRBJ2-1,TRBV6-1,.,CASHDRGSDNEQFF
TRBJ2-1,TRBV19,.,CASSILPAGLYNEQFF
TRBJ2-1,TRBV2,few,CASWSGEQFF
TRBJ2-7,TRBV5-6,.,CASSFRTGIDEQYF
.,TRBV18,once,CASSPRGQVYEQYF
TRBJ2-6,TRBV27,few,CASSSIQGPGANVLTF
TRBJ2-3,TRBV13,few,CASSRGRGDTDTQYF
TRBJ2-1,TRBV5-1,.,CASSRPTGGSYNEQFF
TRBJ2-5,TRBV6-1,.,CASSDISGSRIETQYF